These 2 T cell receptor beta chains originate from one sample sequenced in a study of blood T cell repertoires in COVID-19. Using immunoSEQ multiplex PCR, the repertoire was profiled, and TCRdb retains in-frame clones only, with some absent. The data contain approximately 37,000 clones, more than 90% of them singletons. Sequenced material: peripheral blood. These receptors were obtained from a woman aged 80 or over with acute or convalescent COVID-19.

CDR3 residues: CASSPYQNWGAGYGYTF. Written as DNA, the CDR3 is TGTGCCAGCAGCCCCTATCAAAATTGGGGCGCAGGCTATGGCTACACCTTC. The V and J genes are TRBV3-1 (or the pseudogene TRBV3-2) and TRBJ1-2; D perhaps matches TRBD1 (5 bases). The germline V gene encodes CDR1 LGHDT and CDR2 YNNKEL (reference sequence). The CDR3 extends over 17 amino acids. Trimming cost V 4 bases and J 4 bases, with 22 bases left between them.

The chain combines TRBV3-1 (or the pseudogene TRBV3-2) with TRBJ2-7; D remains unclear. The CDR3 runs to 13 residues. Germline assignment: CDR1 LGHDT and CDR2 YNNKEL (reference sequence). The V and J ends lost 4 bases and 2 bases respectively, with 9 bases between them. The CDR3 DNA is TGTGCCAGCAGCCTCTTGGCAACCTACGAGCAGTACTTC. Translated, it gives CASSLLATYEQYF.